This T cell receptor (beta chain) was identified during a study of blood T cells in healthy people across ages. Drawn from each donor were 8.5 to 10 milliliters of peripheral blood. This clonotype was observed many times. A J-beta primer mix and a sample-barcoded 5' primer were used in a second PCR of about 7 to 12 cycles. A tag from a template-switch adaptor with 12 random nucleotides marked each cDNA molecule. TCRdb called the 5' RACE reads again in MiXCR, with one record for every CDR3 protein. The profile shows around 670,000 distinct CDR3 sequences, about 30% of them singletons. Germline assignment: CDR1 ENHRY and CDR2 SYGVKD. V shed 4 bases and J 0 bases; nucleotides not matched to a gene: 4. The CDR3 totals 15 residues.

The chain carries TRBV10-3 and TRBJ1-2, with 8 bases lining up with TRBD1. Sequencing input: blood. The source is a woman of 80 years or more in good health. The CDR3 loop reads CAISADRDANYGYTF. The CDR3 bases are TGTGCCATCAGTGCGGACAGGGACGCTAACTATGGCTACACCTTC.